This TCR beta chain emerged from a study of T cell repertoires in cytomegalovirus infection. V lost 8 bases to trimming and J lost 7 bases; unmatched junction nucleotides: 7. The CDR3 is 13 residues long. The germline V gene has CDR1 ENHRY and CDR2 SYGVKD. TCRdb reprocessed the reads with MiXCR, giving one entry per CDR3 protein. The sample consists of 100,000 to 150,000 distinct CDR3 sequences, approximately 9.2% of them appearing once. This clonotype came up many times. The chain links TRBV10-3 to TRBJ1-2; TRBD1 matches at 10 bases. The TCR comes from a human donor in good health (CMV status not recorded). Some clones in this sample may be carry-over from other donors' samples. The sample consisted of PBMCs. In DNA, the CDR3 is TGTGCCATCGTAGGACAGGGGGGCGGTGGCTACACCTTC. Translating it yields CAIVGQGGGGYTF.